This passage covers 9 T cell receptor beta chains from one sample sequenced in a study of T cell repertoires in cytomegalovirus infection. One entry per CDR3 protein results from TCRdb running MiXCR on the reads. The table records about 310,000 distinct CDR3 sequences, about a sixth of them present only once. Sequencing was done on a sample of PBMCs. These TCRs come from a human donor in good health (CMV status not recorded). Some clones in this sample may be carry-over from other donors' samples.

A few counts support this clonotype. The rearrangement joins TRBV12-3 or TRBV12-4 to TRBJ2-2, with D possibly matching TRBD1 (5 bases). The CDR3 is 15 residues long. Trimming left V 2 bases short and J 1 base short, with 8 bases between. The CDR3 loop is CASSLITGNTGELFF. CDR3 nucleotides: TGTGCCAGCAGTTTAATCACAGGGAACACCGGGGAGCTGTTTTTT.

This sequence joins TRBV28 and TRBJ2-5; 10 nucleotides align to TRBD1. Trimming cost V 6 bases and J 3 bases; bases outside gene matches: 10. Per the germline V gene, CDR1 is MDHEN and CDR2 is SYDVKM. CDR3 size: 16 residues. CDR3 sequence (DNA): TGTGCCAGCAGACTAGGACCCGGGACAGGGGAAGAGACCCAGTACTTC. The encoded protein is CASRLGPGTGEETQYF.

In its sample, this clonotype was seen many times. The CDR3 spells CATAQGAIYEQYF. DNA of the CDR3: TGTGCCACCGCACAGGGGGCCATTTACGAGCAGTACTTC. The rearrangement uses TRBV12-3 or TRBV12-4 and TRBJ2-7; TRBD1 matches at 9 bases. The CDR3 runs 13 residues. Losses at the gene ends were 10 bases for V and 4 bases for J; bases not matched to a gene: 8.

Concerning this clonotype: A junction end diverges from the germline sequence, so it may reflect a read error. The CDR3 DNA reads TGTACCACCAGCAGACCCAGGACAGGGTCAAATGAGCAGTTCTTC. Amino acid sequence: CTTSRPRTGSNEQFF. The V call is TRBV15, the J call TRBJ2-1; 8 positions match TRBD1. The germline gives CDR1 LNHNV, CDR2 YYDKDF (reference sequence). This CDR3 is 15 amino acids long. The complete variable domain, with remaining parts taken from reference TRBV15 and TRBJ2-1, reads DAMVIQNPRYQVTQFGKPVTLSCSQTLNHNVMYWYQQKSSQAPKLLFHYYDKDFNNEADTPDNFQSRRPNTSFCFLDIRSPGLGDTAMYLCTTSRPRTGSNEQFFGPGTRLTVL.

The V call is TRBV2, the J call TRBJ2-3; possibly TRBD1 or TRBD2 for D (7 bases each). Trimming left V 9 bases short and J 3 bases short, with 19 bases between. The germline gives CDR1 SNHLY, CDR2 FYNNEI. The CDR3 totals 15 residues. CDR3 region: CASRTGLAVTDTQYF. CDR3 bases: TGTGCCAGTCGGACAGGTCTAGCGGTTACAGATACGCAGTATTTT.

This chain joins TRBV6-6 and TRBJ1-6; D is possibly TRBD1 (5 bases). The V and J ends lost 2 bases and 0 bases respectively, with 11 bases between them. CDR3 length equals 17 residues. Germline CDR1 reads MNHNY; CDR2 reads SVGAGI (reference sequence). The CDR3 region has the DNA TGTGCCAGCAGTTACGGGCAGGGCAGCTCCTATAATTCACCCCTCCACTTT. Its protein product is CASSYGQGSSYNSPLHF.

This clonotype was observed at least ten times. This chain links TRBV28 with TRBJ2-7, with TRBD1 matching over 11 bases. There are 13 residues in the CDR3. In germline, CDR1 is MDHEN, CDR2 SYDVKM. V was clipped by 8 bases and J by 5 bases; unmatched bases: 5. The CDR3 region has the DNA TGTGCCAGCGGGACAGGGGGAAACAACGAGCAGTACTTC. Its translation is CASGTGGNNEQYF.

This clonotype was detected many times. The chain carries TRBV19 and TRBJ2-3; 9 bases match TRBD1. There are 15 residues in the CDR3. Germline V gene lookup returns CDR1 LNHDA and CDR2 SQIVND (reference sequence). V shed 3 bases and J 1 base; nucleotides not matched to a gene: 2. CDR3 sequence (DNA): TGTGCCAGTAGTATCTGGGACAGGGGCACAGATACGCAGTATTTT. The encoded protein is CASSIWDRGTDTQYF. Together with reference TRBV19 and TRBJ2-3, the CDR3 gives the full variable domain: DGGITQSPKYLFRKEGQNVTLSCEQNLNHDAMYWYRQDPGQGLRLIYYSQIVNDFQKGDIAEGYSVSREKKESFPLTVTSAQKNPTAFYLCASSIWDRGTDTQYFGPGTRLTVL.

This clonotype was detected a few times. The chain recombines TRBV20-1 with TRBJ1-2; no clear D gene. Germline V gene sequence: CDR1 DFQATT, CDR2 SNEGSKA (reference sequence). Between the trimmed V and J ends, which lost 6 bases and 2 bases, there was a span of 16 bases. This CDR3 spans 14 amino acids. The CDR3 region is CSAKDGDLNYGYTF. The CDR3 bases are TGCAGTGCCAAGGACGGAGATTTAAACTATGGCTACACCTTC.